The rows below give T cell receptor beta chains drawn from one sample of a study of shared clonotypes between healthy human individuals. Measured with immunoSEQ multiplex PCR; TCRdb has only the in-frame clones, and not every one. The sample lists over a million clones; approximately 80% were seen once. Sequencing was carried out using memory CD4+ T cells from PBMCs. The receptors here all came from a man between 18 and 29 years old in good health. Some clones in this sample may be carry-over from other donors' samples. Each CDR3 is given with its conserved first and last residue. The order of the fields is V gene, CDR3 length, CDR3 protein.

TRBV7-2 17 CASSFLPSGSSTDTQYF
TRBV5-6 15 CASSQGGTAKNIQYF
TRBV10-1 15 CASSDPRRGTDTQYF
TRBV7-9 15 CASSPWGANTGELFF
TRBV4-3 14 CASSPGVLNTEAFF
TRBV5-4 15 CASSSPGRSDTEAFF
TRBV6-1 12 CASSGIKDPQHF
TRBV11-3 13 CASSLNAWNEQYF
TRBV2 12 CASSGQDYGYTF
TRBV6-1 13 CASRGTGSYEQYF
TRBV2 14 CASSEVQGPTEAFF
TRBV4-1 17 CASSQARTGGPTDTQYF
TRBV7-2 14 CASSLGSSGNTIYF
TRBV5-1 15 CASSLGLAGEGTQYF
TRBV11-3 13 CASSHSEGGVLYF
TRBV6-5 14 CASSSTDRVYGYTF
TRBV4-3 15 CASSQGGMSYNEQFF
TRBV6-5 15 CASRPGTGVNQPQHF
TRBV2 13 CASSDRVNTEAFF
TRBV19 12 CASSRGPSEQYF
TRBV4-2 17 CASSQGGKGGSLDEQYF
TRBV7-7 14 CASSSRTGMETQYF
TRBV9 17 CASSVPSGTQGTDTQYF
TRBV6-1 14 CASSERTGGAEAFF
TRBV7-9 15 CASSLLAGVVYEQYF
TRBV7-6 17 CASSDNPPNRVQETQYF
TRBV27 14 CASSLYPGGTEAFF
TRBV6-6 13 CASSYGGQETQYF
TRBV9 14 CASSPDVTGNTIYF
TRBV30 15 CAWSVLGKATGELFF
TRBV14 12 CASSQVYGGYTF
TRBV10-3 16 CAISESSGRRNYGYTF
TRBV27 14 CASAGTALQETQYF
TRBV2 13 CASSTGVVYEQYF
TRBV9 17 CASSPQWGRSSYNEQFF
TRBV5-1 16 CASSAGGTLTNEKLFF
TRBV11-3 13 CASSLDYWNEQFF
TRBV5-5 13 CASSLAGRETQYF